This entry lists 2 T cell receptor beta chains sequenced from one sample in a study of CD8 T cells in ankylosing spondylitis. Each CDR3 protein gets one entry after TCRdb re-called the 5' RACE reads with MiXCR. The data show roughly 230,000 distinct CDR3 sequences, 18% seen once. The sequenced sample consisted of blood, either unsorted or a sorted T cell fraction (not recorded which). Source of these receptors: a male donor with ankylosing spondylitis or in good health (not recorded which).

This clonotype has a handful of counts. The chain employs TRBV4-2 and TRBJ2-7; D ambiguous. V shed 1 base and J shed 5 bases, with 9 bases lying between them. The CDR3 consists of 13 residues. Germline V gives CDR1 LGHNA, CDR2 YNFKEQ. CDR3 in amino acids: CASSQVGSDEQYF. CDR3 sequence (DNA): TGTGCCAGCAGCCAAGTGGGTTCCGACGAGCAGTACTTC.

This clonotype was counted at least ten times. The rearrangement joins TRBV27 to TRBJ2-1; 12 bases are shared with TRBD2. The CDR3 has 16 amino acids. V was pared by 4 bases and J by 6 bases, with 7 bases of the junction left unmatched. Per the germline V gene, CDR1 is MNHEY and CDR2 is SMNVEV (reference sequence). The CDR3, as DNA: TGTGCCAGCAGTTCCCCGACTAGCGGGAGCGGCAATGAGCAGTTCTTC. Its protein is CASSSPTSGSGNEQFF.